Listed here are 19 T cell receptor beta chains from one sample, sequenced in a study of T-cell reconstitution after alpha-beta-depleted transplantation in children. This sample's TCRbeta library carried unique molecular identifier barcodes. In TCRdb, the PCR reads were re-called with MiXCR into one record per CDR3 protein. This table holds some 490,000 distinct CDR3 sequences, roughly an eighth found once. The starting material was PBMCs from the stem cell graft donor, obtained from the stem cell graft. The origin of the receptors is a human donor who donated a stem cell graft to a child with combined immunodeficiency.

V gene TRBV3-1 combines with J gene TRBJ2-1; D gene uncertain. This CDR3 is built from 15 residues. Trimming shortened V by 0 bases and J by 0 bases, and 6 bases separated the two germline ends. The germline gives CDR1 LGHDT, CDR2 YNNKEL (reference sequence). CDR3 region: CASSQEWGSYNEQFF. Written as DNA, the CDR3 is TGTGCCAGCAGCCAAGAGTGGGGCTCCTACAATGAGCAGTTCTTC.

Only a few counts were recorded for this clonotype. J is TRBJ2-7 and V is TRBV29-1; 7 bases line up with TRBD1. Unmatched junction bases numbered 10, after V lost 7 bases and J lost 4 bases. Germline V gene lookup returns CDR1 SQVTM and CDR2 ANQGSEA. The CDR3 runs to 13 residues. In DNA form, the CDR3 reads TGCAGCGCCGGAGGACAGGAGAAGTACGAGCAGTACTTC. It is translated as CSAGGQEKYEQYF.

V gene TRBV24-1 combines with J gene TRBJ2-7; possibly TRBD2 for D (5 bases). From germline, CDR1 is KGHDR and CDR2 SFDVKD. Trimming stripped 3 bases from V and 0 bases from J, with 11 bases between. The CDR3 extends over 15 amino acids. The CDR3 DNA follows: TGTGCCACCAGTGATACGAGGGCGGGCTCCTACGAGCAGTACTTC. Amino acids: CATSDTRAGSYEQYF.

The CDR3 DNA sequence: TGTGCCAGCATCCCAGGGGGCACTGGGGCCAACGTCCTGACTTTC. Translated: CASIPGGTGANVLTF. The chain couples TRBV12-3 or TRBV12-4 to TRBJ2-6; 8 nucleotides align to TRBD1. J gave up 2 bases and V 7 bases, and 4 bases lay outside the gene matches. This CDR3 region has 15 residues.

V and J are TRBV5-5 and TRBJ2-7; D remains unclear. The CDR3 runs to 12 residues. Germline V CDR1 and CDR2: SGHKS, YYEKEE (reference sequence). Trimming removed 1 base at V and 2 bases at J, with 4 bases between. The CDR3 reads CASSLSAYEQYF. The CDR3, as DNA: TGTGCCAGCAGCTTGTCAGCCTACGAGCAGTACTTC.

This clonotype was seen a few times. The chain links TRBV6-1 to TRBJ2-7; D is possibly TRBD2 (7 bases). Per the germline V gene, CDR1 is MNHNS and CDR2 is SASEGT. This CDR3 has 14 amino acids. V was trimmed by 5 bases and J by 5 bases, leaving 16 bases between them. CDR3: CASSRGGRENEQYF. The CDR3 DNA sequence: TGTGCCAGCAGTAGGGGGGGGCGGGAGAACGAGCAGTACTTC.

The chain recombines TRBV2 with TRBJ2-1; D is ambiguous. The CDR3 has 12 residues. Germline assignment: CDR1 SNHLY and CDR2 FYNNEI. V shed 7 bases and J shed 6 bases, with 10 bases lying between them. CDR3: CASTLIGNEQFF. The CDR3 DNA is TGTGCCAGCACCCTCATCGGCAATGAGCAGTTCTTC. The full variable domain, its missing parts supplied by reference TRBV2 and TRBJ2-1, is EPEVTQTPSHQVTQMGQEVILRCVPISNHLYFYWYRQILGQKVEFLVSFYNNEISEKSEIFDDQFSVERPDGSNFTLKIRSTKLEDSAMYFCASTLIGNEQFFGPGTRLTVL.

The sample holds one count of this clonotype. The chain is built from TRBV2 and TRBJ1-1; D gene ambiguous. Germline V gives CDR1 SNHLY, CDR2 FYNNEI. Trimming pared 5 bases from V and 8 bases from J, leaving 9 bases between. There are 11 residues in the CDR3. The CDR3 loop reads CASSLQLEAFF. In DNA, the CDR3 is TGTGCCAGCAGTTTACAGCTGGAAGCTTTCTTT.

This clonotype showed up just a few times. The CDR3 DNA reads TGTGCCAGCAGCCTTTTAGCGGGAGGGTCGCACAATGAGCAGTTCTTC. Translation gives CASSLLAGGSHNEQFF. This chain uses TRBV9 with TRBJ2-1, with 11 bases aligning to TRBD2. J was trimmed by 5 bases and V by 4 bases; bases with no gene match: 8. The V gene's germline CDR1 is SGDLS and CDR2 YYNGEE. This CDR3 contains 16 residues.

This clonotype was observed a handful of times. This chain uses TRBV5-1 with TRBJ2-7; 7 nucleotides match TRBD1. CDR1 and CDR2 (germline): SGHRS, YFSETQ. This CDR3 contains 14 residues. Trimming at V came to 3 bases and at J to 3 bases, leaving 6 bases not matched to a gene. The CDR3 loop is CASSSDRKIYEQYF. Written as DNA, the CDR3 is TGCGCCAGCAGCTCGGACAGGAAAATCTACGAGCAGTACTTC.

This clonotype has at least ten counts. The CDR3 sequence: CASSQASSGSLGGYNEQFF. CDR3 bases: TGCGCCAGCAGCCAAGCGTCTAGCGGGAGCCTGGGGGGCTACAATGAGCAGTTCTTC. The chain combines TRBV4-1 with TRBJ2-1; 10 positions match TRBD2. This CDR3 has 19 amino acids. CDR1 is MGHRA and CDR2 is YSYEKL in the germline V gene. With 1 base clipped from V and 3 bases from J, the junction kept 12 bases outside the gene matches.

This clonotype occurred a few times. The gene calls are TRBV19 and TRBJ2-1; TRBD2 matches 8 bases. Germline CDR1 and CDR2: LNHDA and SQIVND (reference sequence). The CDR3 covers 15 residues. Unmatched junction bases numbered 3, after V lost 0 bases and J lost 5 bases. In nucleotides, the CDR3 is TGTGCCAGTAGTATAGAGACTAGCGAAGACAATGAGCAGTTCTTC. This gives the protein CASSIETSEDNEQFF.

This clonotype was recorded a few times. This chain links TRBV12-3 or TRBV12-4 with TRBJ2-7; 8 bases fit TRBD2. There are 16 residues in the CDR3. V lost 3 bases and J lost 3; bases outside the gene matches: 10. The CDR3 protein is CASSLGAGGMGYEQYF. The CDR3 DNA reads as TGTGCCAGCAGTTTGGGGGCGGGGGGCATGGGCTACGAGCAGTACTTC.

The J gene is TRBJ1-1, the V gene TRBV6-5, with D maybe TRBD1 (5 bases). The CDR3 runs to 14 residues. The V gene's germline CDR1 is MNHEY and CDR2 SVGAGI. V lost 6 bases and J lost 5, with 16 bases in between. In DNA, the CDR3 is TGTGCCAGCAGCCTCCGTCGGGGCGGGACTGAAGCTTTCTTT. Protein product: CASSLRRGGTEAFF.

Only one count was recorded for this clonotype. The V call is TRBV7-2, the J call TRBJ2-1; tentative D call: TRBD2 (6 bases). CDR1 is SGHTA and CDR2 is FQGNSA in the germline V gene. The CDR3 extends over 15 amino acids. Trimming took off 4 bases at V and 2 bases at J, with 12 bases between the two ends. CDR3 region: CASSSSTSPYNEQFF. Written as DNA, the CDR3 is TGTGCCAGCAGCTCCTCTACTAGCCCCTACAATGAGCAGTTCTTC.

This clonotype has more than one count but fewer than ten. This chain links TRBV7-8 with TRBJ2-1; D tentatively reads TRBD1 or TRBD2 (7 bases each). The CDR3 consists of 16 residues. Germline V CDR1 and CDR2: SGHVS, FQNEAQ. Trimming stripped 3 bases from V and 5 bases from J, with 17 bases between. The CDR3: CASSFRGRERHNEQFF. CDR3 bases: TGTGCCAGCAGCTTTAGGGGGCGGGAGAGGCACAATGAGCAGTTCTTC.

The rearrangement uses TRBV20-1 and TRBJ2-7; no firm D call. This CDR3 is 14 amino acids long. V lost 6 bases and J lost 3, with 18 bases in between. The germline CDR1 and CDR2 sequences are DFQATT and SNEGSKA (reference sequence). The CDR3 DNA reads as TGCAGTGCCACCAGCCGGTACAGAAACTACGAGCAGTACTTC. Amino acid sequence: CSATSRYRNYEQYF.

This clonotype was recorded once. The gene calls are TRBV29-1 and TRBJ1-2; D unclear. V was shortened by 7 bases and J by 9 bases, with 18 bases between the two germline ends. The CDR3 length is 12 residues. The germline V gene encodes CDR1 SQVTM and CDR2 ANQGSEA. This chain's CDR3 is CSAREDGGSYTF. Here the CDR3 DNA reads TGCAGCGCCCGGGAGGACGGCGGAAGCTACACCTTC.

As regards this clonotype: Being one base from a much bigger clone, this may be a read error. Written as DNA, the CDR3 is TGTGCCAGTAGTATAGAGCGGACAGGGGCAAAGACCCAGTACTTC. Its protein is CASSIERTGAKTQYF. V gene TRBV19 combines with J gene TRBJ2-5; 9 positions agree with TRBD1. With 0 bases clipped from V and 6 bases from J, the junction kept 5 bases outside the gene matches. Per germline, CDR1 LNHDA and CDR2 SQIVND (reference sequence). The CDR3 sequence is 15 residues long.